Listed below are T cell receptor beta chains from one sample, sequenced in a study of T cells in Graves' hyperthyroidism and ophthalmopathy. TCRdb passed the multiplex PCR reads through MiXCR, listing each CDR3 protein once. The sample shows 450,000 to 700,000 distinct CDR3 sequences, around 46% of them seen only once. Source material: peripheral blood or thyroid tissue (not recorded which). The receptors stem from a woman in her late teens or twenties with Graves' hyperthyroidism. Each CDR3 is given with its conserved first and last residue. D genes are given only for firm matches. Only part of the rows carry a size: once, few, many, or a class if the clone is expanded.

cdr3_length d_call j_call clone_size v_call cdr3_nt cdr3_aa
16 TRBD1 TRBJ1-2 many TRBV5-4 TGTGCCAGCAGCCTCGGACAGGGGAGATCTCCTGGTGGCTACACCTTC CASSLGQGRSPGGYTF
13 TRBD2 TRBJ2-7 many TRBV27 TGTGCCGGTCCAGATGGGGAGGGCTACGAGCAGTACTTC CAGPDGEGYEQYF
12 - TRBJ1-3 - TRBV29-1 TGCAGCGTGGAAACTAGCGGGAGGACCCTATATTTT CSVETSGRTLYF
16 - TRBJ2-5 - TRBV5-1 TGCGCCAGCAGCTTGGCCACAAAGATCTACCAAGAGGCCCAGTACTTC CASSLATKIYQEAQYF
15 - TRBJ1-1 many TRBV19 TGTGCCAGTAGTAAACCCGACAGGTCGAACACTGAAGCTTTCTTT CASSKPDRSNTEAFF
15 - TRBJ1-5 many TRBV10-3 TGTGCCATCAGTGAGAGCCTTCGGGGCAATCAGCCCCAGCATTTT CAISESLRGNQPQHF
13 - TRBJ1-6 - TRBV10-3 TGTGCCATCTCGGGCAGGGCAAATTCACCCCTCCACTTT CAISGRANSPLHF
16 TRBD1 TRBJ2-2 few TRBV30 TGTGCCTGGAGTACAACGACAGGGGGCCTCACCGGGGAGCTGTTTTTT CAWSTTTGGLTGELFF
12 TRBD1 TRBJ1-1 - TRBV29-1 TGCAGCGGGTGGGACAGGGGGGGTGAAGCTTTCTTT CSGWDRGGEAFF
12 - TRBJ1-2 - TRBV2 TGTGCCAGCAGTGAAATCCAGGGAGGCTACACCTTC CASSEIQGGYTF
15 - TRBJ2-2 many TRBV5-1 TGCGCCAGCAGCTTGGTGGCAGAGAACACCGGGGAGCTGTTTTTT CASSLVAENTGELFF
16 TRBD1 TRBJ1-2 few TRBV5-6 TGTGCCAGCAGCTCCCAGGGACAGGGTTATTCGCATGGCTACACCTTC CASSSQGQGYSHGYTF
13 - TRBJ2-7 - TRBV2 TGTGCCAGCAGCGACTCCTCCTACAATGAGCAGTACTTC CASSDSSYNEQYF
15 TRBD2 TRBJ2-3 few TRBV7-8 TGTGCCAGCAGCCAGGAGCGGGGTAGCACAGATACGCAGTATTTT CASSQERGSTDTQYF
14 TRBD2 TRBJ2-7 - TRBV28 TGTGCCAGCACCCTAGCGGGACTTAACTACGAGCAGTACTTC CASTLAGLNYEQYF
15 TRBD2 TRBJ2-7 many TRBV5-1 TGCGCCAGCAGCTTTATTAAAGCGGGAGTGGACGAGCAGTACTTC CASSFIKAGVDEQYF
15 - TRBJ1-1 few TRBV2 TGTGCCAGCAGTCGGGAACAGGGACCTTTCACTGAAGCTTTCTTT CASSREQGPFTEAFF
13 - TRBJ1-5 many TRBV24-1 TGTGCCACCAGTGTTTCCGGGAATCAGCCCCAGCATTTT CATSVSGNQPQHF
21 TRBD2 TRBJ2-7 - TRBV20-1 TGCAGTGCTAGACCGCCTCCCGGGACTAGCGGGGTAATTTCTAAAACCTACGAGCAGTACTTC CSARPPPGTSGVISKTYEQYF
13 TRBD1 TRBJ2-7 many TRBV29-1 TGCAGCGTCGAGAGACAGGGTCGATACGAGCAGTACTTC CSVERQGRYEQYF
16 - TRBJ2-6 - TRBV15 TGTGCCACCAGCAGAGATAAGGGCTCTGGGGCCAACGTCCTGACCTTC CATSRDKGSGANVLTF
13 - TRBJ2-7 many TRBV5-1 TGCGCCAGCAGCTGGATCCAGCAGGGCGAGCAGTACTTC CASSWIQQGEQYF
14 - TRBJ2-5 many TRBV3-1 TGTGCCAGCAGCCAAGCAAACCAGGCAGAGACCCAGTACTTC CASSQANQAETQYF
15 - TRBJ2-5 many TRBV7-9 TGTGCCAGCAGCTTACCGCAGGGGAGCCAAGAGACCCAGTACTTC CASSLPQGSQETQYF
13 - TRBJ1-2 - TRBV9 TGTGCCAAGGCTAGCTGGCGGGAGAACGGCTACACCTTC CAKASWRENGYTF
16 TRBD1 TRBJ1-6 - TRBV15 TGTGCCACCAGTCCCGTTCCGGGACAGGGGGGATCCCCCCTCCACTTT CATSPVPGQGGSPLHF
12 TRBD1 TRBJ2-5 - TRBV29-1 TGCAGCGTCGTACAGGGGGAGGAGACCCAGTACTTC CSVVQGEETQYF
11 - TRBJ1-1 many TRBV12-3/TRBV12-4 TGTGCCAGCAGTTCGAGGGGTGGAGCTTTCTTT CASSSRGGAFF
14 - TRBJ1-5 - TRBV25-1 TGTGCCAGCAGTAAGTGGGGGCAAGGACAGCCCCAGCATTTT CASSKWGQGQPQHF
13 - TRBJ2-1 - TRBV24-1 TGTGCCACCAGTGGTCCACTAGCCGATGAGCAGTTCTTC CATSGPLADEQFF
16 TRBD1 TRBJ2-7 - TRBV11-3 TGTGCCAGCAGCTTAGACCGACAGGGGGCTACCTACGAGCAGTACTTC CASSLDRQGATYEQYF
14 TRBD1 TRBJ1-2 - TRBV4-3 TGCGCCAGCAGCCTAACGACAGGGGGGATTGGACACACCTTC CASSLTTGGIGHTF
12 - TRBJ1-2 - TRBV5-1 TGCGCCAGCAGCTTAGGACCCGGGGGCTACACCTTC CASSLGPGGYTF
14 TRBD2 TRBJ2-2 many TRBV5-5 TGTGCCAGCGCTAGCGGAGCGAACACCGGGGAGCTGTTTTTT CASASGANTGELFF
16 TRBD2 TRBJ2-5 once TRBV5-1 TGCGCCAGCAGCCCGGGACGTCAGGGAGGGCTTGAGACCCAGTACTTC CASSPGRQGGLETQYF
15 TRBD1 TRBJ1-5 - TRBV19 TGTGCCAGTAATCCCCGCGGGACAGGGGGTCAGCCCCAGCATTTT CASNPRGTGGQPQHF
13 - TRBJ1-1 many TRBV7-3 TGTGCCAGCAGCTTAGAGGTGGACACTGAAGCTTTCTTT CASSLEVDTEAFF
12 - TRBJ1-2 - TRBV29-1 TGCAGCGTTCTACTAGGGGCGCATGGCTACACCTTC CSVLLGAHGYTF
12 - TRBJ1-1 many TRBV10-3 TGTGCCACCGGGACGGTGAACACTGAAGCTTTCTTT CATGTVNTEAFF
12 - TRBJ2-7 - TRBV20-1 TGCAGTGACTTGACAGGTTGGAACGAGCAGTACTTC CSDLTGWNEQYF
15 - TRBJ2-7 - TRBV19 TGTGCCAGTAGTATCGGGGCGGGATCGGGCAATGAGCAGTACTTC CASSIGAGSGNEQYF
15 TRBD2 TRBJ2-1 once TRBV5-1 TGCGCCAGCAGCTCGACTAGCGGGATAACAGATACGCAGTTCTTC CASSSTSGITDTQFF
11 TRBD1 TRBJ2-6 - TRBV7-2 TGTGCCAGCAGCTGGGACAGTACTGAAGCTTTC CASSWDSTEAF
15 - TRBJ1-5 many TRBV2 TGTGCCAGCACCCCGGGGACTCTTTTCAATCAGCCCCAGCATTTT CASTPGTLFNQPQHF
12 - TRBJ1-1 - TRBV5-6 TGTGCCAGCAGCTTGAGGGACGGGGAAGCTTTCTTT CASSLRDGEAFF
13 TRBD1 TRBJ2-4 few TRBV29-1 TGCAGCGTGCTACAGGGGGCCAAAAACATTCAGTACTTC CSVLQGAKNIQYF
12 - TRBJ1-2 many TRBV19 TGTGCCAGTAAAAGGGGAGATCATGGCTACACCTTC CASKRGDHGYTF
15 - TRBJ1-2 - TRBV19 TGTGCCAGTAGTACGCCGGCGGGGCGTTCCTATGGCTACACCTTC CASSTPAGRSYGYTF
14 - TRBJ2-5 many TRBV2 TGTGCCAGCAGTGAGAGATCAGAGCAAGAGACCCAGTACTTC CASSERSEQETQYF
13 TRBD1 TRBJ1-1 few TRBV30 TGTGCCTGGGTGACAGGGGCCGACACTGAAGCTTTCTTT CAWVTGADTEAFF
12 - TRBJ1-2 few TRBV20-1 TGCAGTGGCCTTGGACGGAACTATGGCTACACCTTC CSGLGRNYGYTF
16 TRBD1 TRBJ1-2 - TRBV12-3/TRBV12-4 TGTGCCAGCAGATTGACAACAGGGGGGCCCAACTATGGCTACACCTTC CASRLTTGGPNYGYTF
15 TRBD2 TRBJ2-5 many TRBV4-1 TGCGCCAGCAGCCAAGATGCGGGGGTTGATGAGACCCAGTACTTC CASSQDAGVDETQYF
15 - TRBJ1-2 many TRBV15 TGTGCCACCAGCAGAGAGTCAGGCTTCTACTATGGCTACACCTTC CATSRESGFYYGYTF
15 TRBD2 TRBJ2-1 - TRBV20-1 TGCAGTGCTAGATTGGTTAGCGGGAGCGGAAATGAGCAGTTCTTC CSARLVSGSGNEQFF
14 TRBD1 TRBJ1-4 once TRBV7-6 TGTGCCAGCAGCGGCTACAGGGGGGATGAAAAACTGTTTTTT CASSGYRGDEKLFF
16 TRBD1 TRBJ1-6 many TRBV11-3 TGTGCCAGCAGCCTACAGGGGAGCTCCTATAATTCACCCCTCCACTTT CASSLQGSSYNSPLHF